This T cell receptor (beta chain) was found in a study of T cell responses to AZD1222 COVID-19 vaccine. Profiling relied on immunoSEQ multiplex PCR, and the TCRdb table lists in-frame clones only, not all of them. This table has approximately 68,000 clones, around nine tenths appearing once. On this clone: Its antigen is undetermined.

V lost 5 bases to trimming and J lost 0 bases, with 11 bases between them. The CDR3 is made up of 15 amino acids. In germline, CDR1 is MNHEY, CDR2 SVGAGI. Study-level points and caveats: Donors, mostly white British, included more females; clonal diversity was possibly underestimated.

This TCR derives from an adult who received the MenACWY meningococcal vaccine as a control. This specimen was peripheral blood, taken 28 days after the second dose of the MenACWY control vaccine. The chain joins TRBV6-5 to TRBJ1-5; a weak D match, TRBD1 (5 bases). In nucleotides, the CDR3 is TGTGCCAGCAGTCCCAGGGCGGCTAGCAATCAGCCCCAGCATTTT. This gives the protein CASSPRAASNQPQHF.